The 15 T cell receptor beta chains given below trace back to one sample, sequenced in a study of shared clonotypes between healthy human individuals (TCRdb year 2020). Receptors were amplified or captured by the immunoSEQ multiplex PCR assay. In TCRdb, the immuneACCESS table is reduced to in-frame sequences with V and J assigned. These tables do not hold every clone; where another copy was compared, an unresolved V gene accounts for under half, and the others remain unexplained. The sample table lists some 1,100,000 clones, around three quarters of them with a count of one. 0.52% of the sample goes to the ten largest clones. What was sequenced was memory CD4+ T cells from PBMCs. The cell subset or site label on this specimen signifies: CD45RA-negative fraction. All receptors come from a man younger than 35 in good health. Some clones in this sample may be carry-over from other donors' samples.

The genes are TRBV2 and TRBJ1-1, with D maybe TRBD1 (6 bases). The CDR3 spans 13 residues. Germline lookup yields CDR1 SNHLY and CDR2 FYNNEI. V was pared by 7 bases and J by 9 bases, with 18 bases between. The CDR3 reads CASTKESGAKAFF. As DNA, the CDR3 is TGTGCCAGCACTAAGGAATCAGGGGCCAAAGCTTTCTTT. Looking up the rest from reference TRBV2 and TRBJ1-1 gives the full variable domain: EPEVTQTPSHQVTQMGQEVILRCVPISNHLYFYWYRQILGQKVEFLVSFYNNEISEKSEIFDDQFSVERPDGSNFTLKIRSTKLEDSAMYFCASTKESGAKAFFGQGTRLTVV.

DNA of the CDR3: TGTGCCAGCAGTTACGTATCTTCTGGGGCCAACGTCCTGACTTTC. Its translation: CASSYVSSGANVLTF. This sequence joins TRBV6-5 and TRBJ2-6; D is uncertain. This CDR3 is built from 15 residues. V was trimmed by 2 bases and J by 1 base, leaving 6 bases between them. Germline V gene lookup returns CDR1 MNHEY and CDR2 SVGAGI.

This clone was observed a single time. This chain uses TRBV6-1 with TRBJ2-1, with TRBD2 identical over 7 bases. The CDR3 has 17 residues. Germline CDR1 and CDR2: MNHNS and SASEGT. The junction had 9 bases not matched to a gene; V was cut back by 4 bases and J by 0 bases. Here the CDR3 DNA reads TGTGCCAGCAGTGCGGGGTTCCGGGAGGACTCCTACAATGAGCAGTTCTTC. The encoded protein is CASSAGFREDSYNEQFF.

The genes are TRBV28 and TRBJ2-3; 9 nucleotides match TRBD2. Germline assignment: CDR1 MDHEN and CDR2 SYDVKM. J gave up 4 bases and V 8 bases, and 10 bases lay outside the gene matches. This CDR3 contains 15 residues. For the CDR3, the DNA is TGTGCCAGCCTGATAGCGGGAGCCGTCGCAGATACGCAGTATTTT. Its protein product is CASLIAGAVADTQYF.

The V gene is TRBV19, the J gene TRBJ2-1, with 11 positions matching TRBD2. The length of the CDR3 is 16 residues. Trimming cost V 3 bases and J 9 bases; bases outside gene matches: 10. CDR1 and CDR2 from the germline V gene are LNHDA and SQIVND (reference sequence). CDR3 DNA sequence: TGTGCCAGTAGTATCCTAACTAGCGGGAGAGGTGGTGAGCAGTTCTTC. Translating gives CASSILTSGRGGEQFF.

This sequence joins TRBV2 and TRBJ1-5, with D maybe TRBD1 (5 bases). CDR1 is SNHLY and CDR2 is FYNNEI in the germline V gene. This CDR3 is built from 15 residues. V lost 6 bases, J lost 0 bases, and 12 bases lay in between. As DNA, the CDR3 is TGTGCCAGCAGCAGACAGCTCTCTAGCAATCAGCCCCAGCATTTT. Its translation: CASSRQLSSNQPQHF.

The chain uses TRBV5-4 and TRBJ2-3; D not certain. Per the germline V gene, CDR1 is SGHNT and CDR2 is YYREEE (reference sequence). This CDR3 contains 13 residues. Trimming pared 0 bases from V and 9 bases from J, leaving 11 bases between. Here the CDR3 reads CASSLAGENTQYF. The CDR3 bases are TGTGCCAGCAGCTTGGCTGGAGAGAACACGCAGTATTTT.

The rearrangement links TRBV30 to TRBJ1-5; D might be TRBD1 (5 bases). The ends were cut back, 2 bases at V and 7 bases at J, with 15 bases in the middle. There are 14 residues in the CDR3. Germline-derived CDR1 and CDR2 are GTSNPN and SVGIG (reference sequence). The CDR3 DNA follows: TGTGCCTGGAGTCCTGCATCGGGGGAGCAGCCCCAGCATTTT. This codes for CAWSPASGEQPQHF.

The gene calls are TRBV15 and TRBJ2-3; 9 positions match TRBD2. Germline CDR1 LNHNV, CDR2 YYDKDF (reference sequence). Trimming took 0 bases from V and 4 from J; bases not matched to a gene: 5. This CDR3 is 16 amino acids long. The CDR3 sequence: CATSRDQTSGPDTQYF. CDR3 coding DNA: TGTGCCACCAGCAGAGATCAAACTAGCGGGCCAGATACGCAGTATTTT.

The chain links TRBV30 to TRBJ1-1; 7 positions match TRBD1. Germline-derived CDR1 and CDR2 are GTSNPN and SVGIG (reference sequence). CDR3 size: 15 residues. J was trimmed by 4 bases and V by 2 bases; bases with no gene match: 10. CDR3 sequence reads: CAWSLRTGGGTEAFF. The CDR3 nucleotides read TGTGCCTGGAGTCTCAGGACAGGCGGTGGCACTGAAGCTTTCTTT.

Details on this clone: Other DNA sequences in this specimen translate into the identical CDR3. J is TRBJ1-5 and V is TRBV28; D not resolved. Between the trimmed V and J ends, which lost 3 bases and 2 bases, there was a span of 8 bases. Germline CDR1 is MDHEN and CDR2 is SYDVKM. This CDR3 is built from 14 residues. This CDR3 is CASSFGRGNQPQHF. Here the CDR3 DNA reads TGTGCCAGCAGTTTCGGTCGGGGCAATCAGCCCCAGCATTTT.

The chain is built from TRBV28 and TRBJ2-7; D is ambiguous. Trimming stripped 5 bases from V and 0 bases from J, with 14 bases between. Germline V gives CDR1 MDHEN, CDR2 SYDVKM. The CDR3 spans 15 residues. The CDR3 nucleotides are TGTGCCAGCAGTCCTTCCGCGAGAAGCTCCTACGAGCAGTACTTC. Its protein product is CASSPSARSSYEQYF.

This clone has just one count. The chain has TRBV27 and TRBJ1-3; 10 nucleotides match TRBD1. The CDR3 covers 15 residues. V gave up 5 bases and J gave up 2 bases; unmatched junction bases: 3. The germline V gene has CDR1 MNHEY and CDR2 SMNVEV (reference sequence). As DNA, the CDR3 is TGTGCCAGCAGTCGTGACAGGGGGCCTGGAAACACCATATATTTT. This translates into CASSRDRGPGNTIYF.

The chain carries TRBV4-2 and TRBJ2-5; D may correspond to TRBD1 or TRBD2 (5 bases each). The V gene's germline CDR1 is LGHNA and CDR2 YNFKEQ. Trimming shortened V by 2 bases and J by 1 base, and 14 bases separated the two germline ends. This CDR3 region has 16 residues. CDR3: CASSQSTRGIQETQYF. CDR3 sequence (DNA): TGTGCCAGCAGCCAATCTACTAGGGGCATCCAAGAGACCCAGTACTTC.

This chain uses TRBV5-1 with TRBJ2-2; D is unclear. V dropped 5 bases and J dropped 5 bases, with 7 bases sitting between them. The CDR3 spans 12 residues. CDR1 is SGHRS and CDR2 is YFSETQ in the germline V gene. In DNA, the CDR3 is TGCGCCAGCAGATTCTTAACCGGGGAGCTGTTTTTT. This translates into CASRFLTGELFF. Using reference TRBV5-1 and TRBJ2-2 for the parts outside the CDR3, the full variable domain is KAGVTQTPRYLIKTRGQQVTLSCSPISGHRSVSWYQQTPGQGLQFLFEYFSETQRNKGNFPGRFSGRQFSNSRSEMNVSTLELGDSALYLCASRFLTGELFFGEGSRLTVL.